The 25 T cell receptor beta chains in this list originate from one sample, sequenced in a study of blood T cell repertoires in COVID-19. Clones were sequenced by immunoSEQ multiplex PCR, and TCRdb holds only the in-frame ones, with some missing. The sample includes 250,000 or so clones, around 87% of them seen just once. The sequencing sample was made of peripheral blood. The receptors were gathered from a woman in her sixties with COVID-19, enrolled during active disease.

The genes are TRBV19 and TRBJ2-3, with 9 bases aligning to TRBD1. CDR3 length: 15 residues. Germline CDR1 is LNHDA and CDR2 is SQIVND (reference sequence). Trimming at V came to 3 bases and at J to 2 bases, leaving 3 bases not matched to a gene. CDR3 amino acids: CASSIRDRDTDTQYF. The CDR3 DNA follows: TGTGCCAGTAGTATTCGGGACAGGGACACAGATACGCAGTATTTT.

The CDR3 here is CASSVGPQGADGYTF. The CDR3 region has the DNA TGTGCCAGCAGCGTAGGTCCACAGGGGGCTGATGGCTACACCTTC. V is TRBV9 and J is TRBJ1-2; 9 nucleotides align to TRBD1. The CDR3 spans 15 residues. V lost 0 bases, J lost 6 bases, and 6 bases stayed unmatched. Germline V CDR1 and CDR2: SGDLS, YYNGEE. The variable domain in full, completed from reference TRBV9 and TRBJ1-2, reads DSGVTQTPKHLITATGQRVTLRCSPRSGDLSVYWYQQSLDQGLQFLIQYYNGEERAKGNILERFSAQQFPDLHSELNLSSLELGDSALYFCASSVGPQGADGYTFGSGTRLTVV.

The J gene is TRBJ2-1, the V gene TRBV5-8; perhaps TRBD1 as D (5 bases). Germline lookup yields CDR1 SGHTS and CDR2 YDEGEE. V was cut by 2 bases and J by 2 bases, with 11 bases left in between. This CDR3 has 15 amino acids. CDR3: CASSFNRIAYNEQFF. The CDR3 nucleotides are TGTGCCAGCAGCTTCAACAGGATAGCCTACAATGAGCAGTTCTTC.

The chain uses TRBV9 and TRBJ2-6; no definite D call. The V end was cut by 0 bases, the J end by 1 base, with 5 bases between. The CDR3 has 15 residues. The germline CDR1 and CDR2 sequences are SGDLS and YYNGEE. For the CDR3, the DNA is TGTGCCAGCAGCGTAGAGAGTTCTGGGGCCAACGTCCTGACTTTC. The encoded protein is CASSVESSGANVLTF.

This rearrangement joins TRBV7-3 to TRBJ2-7, with TRBD2 matching 9 bases. Germline CDR1 SGHTA, CDR2 FQGTGA. J lost 4 bases, V lost 0 bases, and 1 base had no gene match. This CDR3 has 14 amino acids. This CDR3 is CASSLTSGSYEQYF. The CDR3 nucleotides are TGTGCCAGCAGCTTAACTAGCGGGAGTTACGAGCAGTACTTC.

In its sample, this clone was seen a few times. The chain recombines TRBV6-5 with TRBJ1-6; D is undetermined. The germline gives CDR1 MNHEY, CDR2 SVGAGI. CDR3 size: 14 residues. Deletions cut 4 bases from V and 10 bases from J, with 14 bases between. The CDR3 is CASSSRPERSPLHF. As DNA, the CDR3 is TGTGCCAGCAGTTCCCGCCCAGAGCGGTCACCCCTCCACTTT.

The rearrangement uses TRBV9 and TRBJ2-7, with TRBD2 matching over 7 bases. Germline CDR1 and CDR2: SGDLS and YYNGEE. CDR3 length: 13 residues. Trimming at V came to 4 bases and at J to 2 bases, leaving 3 bases not matched to a gene. The CDR3 spells CASSPGRTYEQYF. In DNA, the CDR3 is TGTGCCAGCAGCCCCGGGAGGACCTACGAGCAGTACTTC.

This chain uses TRBV28 with TRBJ1-2, with no clear D. The CDR3 extends over 11 amino acids. The germline V gene encodes CDR1 MDHEN and CDR2 SYDVKM. The V gene lost 9 bases and the J gene lost 0 bases, with 5 bases spanning the gap. CDR3 bases: TGTGCCAGTGGAGCTAACTATGGCTACACCTTC. Amino acid sequence: CASGANYGYTF.

In its sample, this clone was seen once. The rearrangement links TRBV11-3 to TRBJ2-1, with a possible D match to TRBD1 (5 bases). CDR3 length: 13 residues. Looked up from germline, CDR1 is SGHNT and CDR2 is YENEEA. The V and J ends lost 1 base and 6 bases respectively, with 7 bases between them. For the CDR3, the DNA is TGTGCCAGCAGCTTAGGACAGACCAATGAGCAGTTCTTC. It specifies CASSLGQTNEQFF.

This clone was observed a few times. The rearrangement uses TRBV6-6 and TRBJ1-4, with D unclear. The germline V and J ends were trimmed by 2 bases and 8 bases, with 18 bases remaining between them. The CDR3 is 16 residues long. Germline V gives CDR1 MNHNY, CDR2 SVGAGI (reference sequence). CDR3 in amino acids: CASSYNLRTTAEKLFF. DNA for the CDR3: TGTGCCAGCAGTTACAATTTGAGGACTACGGCGGAAAAACTGTTTTTT.

This clone was observed a few times. V gene TRBV28 combines with J gene TRBJ2-3; 9 bases are shared with TRBD2. The CDR3 has 15 residues. CDR1 is MDHEN, CDR2 SYDVKM, per germline. J was trimmed by 3 bases and V by 5 bases; bases with no gene match: 6. For the CDR3, the DNA is TGTGCCAGCAGTGACATAGCGGGAGTTACAGATACGCAGTATTTT. This gives the protein CASSDIAGVTDTQYF.

The chain is built from TRBV28 and TRBJ2-6, with 7 positions matching TRBD1. The V segment lost 6 bases and the J segment 0 bases; nucleotides outside the gene matches: 2. Germline V gene data show CDR1 as MDHEN and CDR2 as SYDVKM. There are 15 residues in the CDR3. The CDR3 spells CASRRTGSGANVLTF. The CDR3 nucleotides read TGTGCCAGCAGAAGGACAGGCTCTGGGGCCAACGTCCTGACTTTC.

V gene TRBV6-5 combines with J gene TRBJ2-7; D not certain. CDR3 length: 14 amino acids. The germline V and J ends were trimmed by 2 bases and 3 bases, with 11 bases remaining between them. The germline CDR1 and CDR2 sequences are MNHEY and SVGAGI. The CDR3 is CASSYGSSHYEQYF. In DNA, the CDR3 is TGTGCCAGCAGTTACGGTTCGAGTCACTACGAGCAGTACTTC.

The V gene is TRBV27, the J gene TRBJ2-5, with a tentative D call TRBD2 (6 bases). The V gene's germline CDR1 is MNHEY and CDR2 SMNVEV (reference sequence). The CDR3 spans 14 residues. V was shortened by 7 bases and J by 5 bases, with 17 bases between the two germline ends. The chain's CDR3 is CASKVSGELETQYF. For the CDR3, the DNA is TGTGCCAGCAAAGTGTCGGGGGAGTTGGAGACCCAGTACTTC.

J is TRBJ2-7 and V is TRBV24-1; D remains unclear. The CDR3 loop spans 12 amino acids. The V end lost 8 bases, the J end lost 0 bases, and 7 bases lay between the germline ends. From germline, CDR1 is KGHDR and CDR2 SFDVKD. This chain's CDR3 is CATKRSSYEQYF. CDR3 sequence (DNA): TGTGCCACCAAGCGAAGCTCCTACGAGCAGTACTTC.

The rearrangement uses TRBV24-1 and TRBJ2-1, with 12 nucleotides matching TRBD2. Germline CDR1 KGHDR, CDR2 SFDVKD. J gave up 2 bases and V 4 bases, and 8 bases lay outside the gene matches. This CDR3 contains 18 residues. This CDR3 reads CATSDAGLAGTTYNEQFF. CDR3 sequence (DNA): TGTGCCACCAGTGACGCCGGACTAGCGGGGACTACCTACAATGAGCAGTTCTTC.

The V gene is TRBV27, the J gene TRBJ1-4; 7 positions agree with TRBD1. The CDR3 is 15 residues long. Trimming at V came to 6 bases and at J to 4 bases, leaving 8 bases not matched to a gene. CDR1 MNHEY and CDR2 SMNVEV come from the germline V gene (reference sequence). This chain's CDR3 is CASRNLGTDNEKLFF. The CDR3 nucleotides are TGTGCCAGCAGAAACCTTGGGACAGATAATGAAAAACTGTTTTTT.

This chain links TRBV7-3 with TRBJ1-2; 8 nucleotides line up with TRBD1. The V and J ends lost 6 bases and 7 bases, in that order; junction bases with no gene match: 10. This CDR3 has 14 amino acids. CDR1 is SGHTA and CDR2 is FQGTGA in the germline V gene. CDR3 nucleotides: TGTGCCAGCAGTCGAGAACAGGGGGTGGGTGGCTACACCTTC. It specifies CASSREQGVGGYTF.

This chain's CDR3 is CSVRDRGFGNTIYF. The DNA for the CDR3 is TGCAGCGTTCGGGACAGGGGCTTCGGAAACACCATATATTTT. The V and J genes are TRBV29-1 and TRBJ1-3, with 10 nucleotides matching TRBD1. This CDR3 has 14 amino acids. V shed 5 bases, J shed 4 bases, and the junction held 5 bases outside the gene matches. Germline CDR1 is SQVTM and CDR2 is ANQGSEA.

The chain employs TRBV18 and TRBJ1-1; 8 positions agree with TRBD1. The CDR3 consists of 14 residues. CDR1 is KGHSH, CDR2 LQKENI, per germline. The J segment lost 4 bases and the V segment lost 2 bases, leaving 3 bases of the junction unmatched. The CDR3 DNA sequence: TGTGCCAGCTCACCAAATACAGGGGGCACTGAAGCTTTCTTT. Protein: CASSPNTGGTEAFF.

The chain couples TRBV21-1 to TRBJ2-2; TRBD2 was called by the table and not checked on the DNA. TRBV21-1 corresponds to a pseudogene. This CDR3 has 19 residues. The CDR3 region has the DNA TGTGCCAGCAGCAAGCTACCGGGACTAGCGGGAACAAAGACCGGGGAGCTGTTTTTT. This sequence encodes CASSKLPGLAGTKTGELFF.

The rearrangement joins TRBV28 to TRBJ2-1, with a possible D match to TRBD2 (5 bases). CDR3 length equals 12 residues. Germline V gene lookup returns CDR1 MDHEN and CDR2 SYDVKM. The V end lost 5 bases, the J end lost 4 bases, and 6 bases lay between the germline ends. CDR3 nucleotide sequence: TGTGCCAGCAGTCTAGCTTACAATGAGCAGTTCTTC. Translating it yields CASSLAYNEQFF. The full variable domain, rest sourced from reference TRBV28 and TRBJ2-1, is DVKVTQSSRYLVKRTGEKVFLECVQDMDHENMFWYRQDPGLGLRLIYFSYDVKMKEKGDIPEGYSVSREKKERFSLILESASTNQTSMYLCASSLAYNEQFFGPGTRLTVL.

The CDR3 DNA is TGTGCCACCAGTGATTTGGGTACTAGCGGGAGGCATGAGCAGTTCTTC. Translation gives CATSDLGTSGRHEQFF. The chain links TRBV24-1 to TRBJ2-1, with 12 positions matching TRBD2. The J segment lost 8 bases and the V segment lost 0 bases, leaving 4 bases of the junction unmatched. Germline V gene lookup returns CDR1 KGHDR and CDR2 SFDVKD. This CDR3 comprises 16 residues.

This chain links TRBV7-9 with TRBJ1-4; TRBD1 agrees at 7 bases. Germline trimming cut 5 bases from V and 0 bases from J; bases unmatched to any gene: 3. Germline V gene data show CDR1 as SEHNR and CDR2 as FQNEAQ (reference sequence). This CDR3 comprises 15 residues. The CDR3 nucleotides are TGTGCCAGCAGCGTCGACAGGGCAACTAATGAAAAACTGTTTTTT. Translated, it gives CASSVDRATNEKLFF.

V usage is TRBV7-9 and J usage is TRBJ2-7; 8 bases agree with TRBD2. Germline trimming cut 0 bases from V and 2 bases from J; bases unmatched to any gene: 6. The germline gives CDR1 SEHNR, CDR2 FQNEAQ (reference sequence). This CDR3 contains 16 residues. The CDR3, as DNA: TGTGCCAGCAGCTTAGCTGCTAGCGGGCCTACCTACGAGCAGTACTTC. It translates to CASSLAASGPTYEQYF.